These 28 T cell receptor beta chains share one sample of origin, sequenced in a study of Graves' ophthalmopathy and Graves' hyperthyroidism. Amplified material comprised TCR beta CDR3 regions derived from RNA transcripts. RT-PCR in the first round used HTBI primers; a second-round multiplex PCR followed. TCRdb itself ran the multiplex PCR reads through MiXCR, one entry per CDR3 protein. This table has 1 million to 1.3 million distinct CDR3 sequences, approximately 35% appearing once. What was sequenced was peripheral blood or thyroid tissue (not recorded which). The receptors originated from an adult man with Graves' hyperthyroidism.

This clonotype was observed many times. The chain combines TRBV24-1 with TRBJ1-5, with 8 bases fitting TRBD1. V dropped 4 bases and J dropped 4; count of bases not matched to a gene: 11. Germline assignment: CDR1 KGHDR and CDR2 SFDVKD. This CDR3 contains 17 residues. CDR3 residues: CATSDPTRTGGNQPQHF. The CDR3 DNA reads as TGTGCCACCAGTGACCCCACAAGAACAGGGGGGAATCAGCCCCAGCATTTT.

The sample holds a few counts of this clonotype. A read error is likely, as this CDR3 ends without the conserved phenylalanine or tryptophan. The limits of the CDR3 on the DNA are not certain, so only TCRdb's listed CDR3 is given. The chain employs TRBV10-3 and TRBJ2-5; TRBD1 is taken as the D call from the table, unchecked against the DNA. With termini counted, the CDR3 has 16 amino acids. The germline V gene encodes CDR1 ENHRY and CDR2 SYGVKD. The chain's CDR3 is CASLRGQGPAGYTFGS.

V is TRBV25-1 and J is TRBJ2-7, with 8 positions matching TRBD1. V shed 4 bases and J 5 bases; nucleotides not matched to a gene: 7. Germline V lookup: CDR1 MGHDK, CDR2 SYGVNS. This CDR3 comprises 14 residues. For the CDR3, the DNA is TGTGCCAGCAGTGGGACAGGGAGTCATCACGAGCAGTACTTC. As protein: CASSGTGSHHEQYF.

This clonotype came up once. The chain recombines TRBV12-3 or TRBV12-4 with TRBJ2-5, with 13 nucleotides matching TRBD2. J lost 4 bases, V lost 6 bases, and 8 bases had no gene match. The length of the CDR3 is 16 residues. The chain's CDR3 is CASRTSGGLPTETQYF. DNA for the CDR3: TGTGCCAGCAGGACTAGCGGGGGGTTACCGACAGAGACCCAGTACTTC.

This clonotype was found a few times. The chain uses TRBV5-1 and TRBJ1-1, with 7 bases lining up with TRBD1. V lost 7 bases to trimming and J lost 9 bases; unmatched junction nucleotides: 6. Germline V gene data show CDR1 as SGHRS and CDR2 as YFSETQ. The CDR3 totals 11 residues. This CDR3 reads CASRLQGKAFF. CDR3 nucleotide sequence: TGCGCCAGCCGATTACAGGGGAAAGCTTTCTTT.

The chain employs TRBV25-1 and TRBJ1-1; D call uncertain. Germline V gene lookup returns CDR1 MGHDK and CDR2 SYGVNS. Trimming shortened V by 6 bases and J by 2 bases, and 13 bases separated the two germline ends. This CDR3 contains 14 residues. For the CDR3, the DNA is TGTGCCAGCAGGGCCTTTCGGGAAAACACTGAAGCTTTCTTT. Its translation is CASRAFRENTEAFF.

This clonotype has a count of ten or more. The chain recombines TRBV10-3 with TRBJ1-1; 7 nucleotides agree with TRBD1. The V gene end was trimmed by 3 bases and the J gene end by 7 bases; junction bases not matched to a gene: 11. This CDR3 has 15 amino acids. CDR1 and CDR2 from the germline V gene are ENHRY and SYGVKD. As DNA, the CDR3 is TGTGCCATCAGTGATCGCGGCGGAGGGGGCCTTGAAGCTTTCTTT. Amino acids: CAISDRGGGGLEAFF.

Remarks on this clonotype: Since no conserved phenylalanine or tryptophan closes the CDR3, a read error is the likely cause. The DNA is omitted, as the CDR3 cannot be located on it reliably, and the CDR3 follows TCRdb's listing. This chain joins TRBV20-1 and TRBJ1-1; TRBD1, the table's D call, was not compared with the DNA. The CDR3 spans 8 amino acids, including both terminal residues. Germline V CDR1 and CDR2: DFQATT, SNEGSKA (reference sequence). The CDR3 sequence: CSARTGFL.

Concerning this clonotype: A read error may be the cause here, since a much bigger clone is one base away. J is TRBJ2-7 and V is TRBV11-2; TRBD2 aligns across 7 bases. V lost 5 bases to trimming and J lost 3 bases; unmatched junction nucleotides: 13. The germline V gene encodes CDR1 SGHAT and CDR2 FQNNGV. This CDR3 comprises 16 residues. The CDR3 DNA reads as TGTGCCAGCAGCCCAGGACTAGTATCGGCGGACTACGAGCAGTACTTC. Protein product: CASSPGLVSADYEQYF.

This sequence joins TRBV2 and TRBJ2-5, with D unresolved. This CDR3 has 14 amino acids. Trimming pared 6 bases from V and 2 bases from J, leaving 13 bases between. Germline values: CDR1 SNHLY, CDR2 FYNNEI. The DNA for the CDR3 is TGTGCCAGCAGCCCCGGGTGGGTGCAAGAGACCCAGTACTTC. Translated: CASSPGWVQETQYF.

The chain couples TRBV20-1 to TRBJ2-7; 7 bases map to TRBD1. The germline CDR1 and CDR2 sequences are DFQATT and SNEGSKA (reference sequence). CDR3 size: 15 residues. V lost 0 bases to trimming and J lost 6 bases; unmatched junction nucleotides: 11. Here the CDR3 reads CSARDFGTEPLEQYF. For the CDR3, the DNA is TGCAGTGCTAGAGATTTCGGGACAGAACCTCTCGAGCAGTACTTC.

This clonotype was recorded a few times. Mismatch with germline at one junction end may stem from a read error. This chain links TRBV10-2 with TRBJ2-7, with 10 bases matching TRBD2. The CDR3 length is 14 residues. The germline V gene encodes CDR1 WSHSY and CDR2 SAAADI. This CDR3 reads CASSLAGDPYEQYF. CDR3 bases: TGTGCCAGCAGTCTAGCGGGAGATCCCTACGAGCAGTACTTC.

There are many counts of this clonotype. The chain links TRBV7-6 to TRBJ2-5, with a possible D match to TRBD2 (6 bases). CDR1 and CDR2 from the germline V gene are SGHVS and FNYEAQ. V lost 5 bases and J 5 bases, leaving 27 bases between the germline ends. The CDR3 runs to 18 residues. In nucleotides, the CDR3 is TGTGCCAGCAGCCCCTCGGGATTGCGGGGACGGGGTGGGGAGACCCAGTACTTC. Protein: CASSPSGLRGRGGETQYF. The whole variable domain, filled in from reference TRBV7-6 and TRBJ2-5, reads GAGVSQSPRYKVTKRGQDVALRCDPISGHVSLYWYRQALGQGPEFLTYFNYEAQQDKSGLPNDRFSAERPEGSISTLTIQRTEQRDSAMYRCASSPSGLRGRGGETQYFGPGTRLLVL.

The V gene is TRBV29-1, the J gene TRBJ2-2, with a weak D call TRBD2 (6 bases). Germline V lookup: CDR1 SQVTM, CDR2 ANQGSEA. V was cut by 0 bases and J by 5 bases, with 16 bases left in between. The CDR3 totals 16 residues. This CDR3 is CSVEENSPGVTGELFF. The CDR3 DNA is TGCAGCGTTGAAGAGAATTCGCCGGGAGTAACCGGGGAGCTGTTTTTT.

This clonotype was seen more than once but under ten times. This chain uses TRBV5-5 with TRBJ1-6; D is possibly TRBD1 (6 bases). This CDR3 comprises 14 residues. CDR1 and CDR2 from the germline V gene are SGHKS and YYEKEE (reference sequence). Trimming removed 5 bases from V and 7 bases from J, with 13 bases in between. For the CDR3, the DNA is TGTGCCAGCAGGTCCACAGGGATAAATTCACCCCTCCACTTT. Protein sequence: CASRSTGINSPLHF. Full variable domain (outside the CDR3, taken from reference TRBV5-5 and TRBJ1-6): DAGVTQSPTHLIKTRGQQVTLRCSPISGHKSVSWYQQVLGQGPQFIFQYYEKEERGRGNFPDRFSARQFPNYSSELNVNALLLGDSALYLCASRSTGINSPLHFGNGTRLTVT.

This clonotype was detected only a few times. A much larger clone lies one base from this, so it may be a read error. The V gene is TRBV15, the J gene TRBJ2-5; weak D call: TRBD1 (6 bases). Germline lookup yields CDR1 LNHNV and CDR2 YYDKDF (reference sequence). This CDR3 is built from 14 residues. CDR3 sequence reads: CATSRTGTQETRYF. The CDR3 DNA sequence: TGTGCCACCAGCAGAACAGGGACCCAAGAGACCCGGTACTTC.

About this clonotype: The junction differs from germline at one of its ends, possibly a read error. J is TRBJ2-7 and V is TRBV7-9; D not certain. Germline assignment: CDR1 SEHNR and CDR2 FQNEAQ (reference sequence). The CDR3 has 10 residues. CDR3 nucleotide sequence: TGTGCCAGCAGCACCGGTCCCTCGCTCTTC. Its translation: CASSTGPSLF.

The chain employs TRBV7-2 and TRBJ1-6, with unresolved D. CDR1 and CDR2 (germline): SGHTA, FQGNSA. The germline V and J ends were trimmed by 5 bases and 0 bases, with 14 bases remaining between them. The CDR3 sequence is 17 residues long. The CDR3 reads CASSPLGGSSYNSPLHF. For the CDR3, the DNA is TGTGCCAGCAGCCCTCTGGGCGGGAGCTCCTATAATTCACCCCTCCACTTT.

V usage is TRBV24-1 and J usage is TRBJ1-2; D not resolved. Germline values: CDR1 KGHDR, CDR2 SFDVKD. The CDR3 runs to 16 residues. Trimming cost V 3 bases and J 4 bases, with 17 bases left between them. CDR3 sequence reads: CATSDPSTVDVYGYTF. Written as DNA, the CDR3 is TGTGCCACCAGTGATCCCAGTACGGTGGACGTCTATGGCTACACCTTC.

This clonotype came up many times. V and J are TRBV20-1 and TRBJ2-2; no clear D gene. The ends were cut back, 5 bases at V and 3 bases at J, with 16 bases in the middle. Germline V CDR1 and CDR2: DFQATT, SNEGSKA (reference sequence). The CDR3 is 15 residues long. The chain's CDR3 is CSAPFGGEYTGELFF. CDR3 bases: TGCAGTGCTCCCTTCGGCGGAGAGTACACCGGGGAGCTGTTTTTT.

Worth noting for this clonotype: The junction departs from the called germline gene at one end, perhaps through a read error. The chain combines TRBV10-3 with TRBJ1-1; D not certain. Germline CDR1 and CDR2: ENHRY and SYGVKD. The CDR3 is 12 residues long. Here the CDR3 DNA reads TGTGCCAGCAGTTACTCGAATGAAGAAGCTTTCTTT. Translated, it gives CASSYSNEEAFF.

The sample holds many counts of this clonotype. This chain connects TRBV15 to TRBJ1-1, with D unresolved. V lost 1 base and J 1 base, leaving 10 bases between the germline ends. CDR1 and CDR2 (germline): LNHNV, YYDKDF (reference sequence). The CDR3 runs 15 residues. In DNA form, the CDR3 reads TGTGCCACCAGCAGAGGGTTCGAAGGGAACACTGAAGCTTTCTTT. As protein: CATSRGFEGNTEAFF.

Ten or more counts support this clonotype. The chain has TRBV19 and TRBJ1-6, with D possibly matching TRBD1 (5 bases). The germline CDR1 and CDR2 sequences are LNHDA and SQIVND (reference sequence). This CDR3 contains 12 residues. Trimming stripped 7 bases from V and 9 bases from J, with 10 bases between. CDR3 coding DNA: TGTGCCAGTACTGGGGCGGCTTCACCCCTCCACTTT. This sequence encodes CASTGAASPLHF.

This chain connects TRBV28 to TRBJ1-5; unclear D gene. This CDR3 has 15 amino acids. V dropped 4 bases and J dropped 5 bases, with 15 bases sitting between them. CDR1 and CDR2 from the germline V gene are MDHEN and SYDVKM. CDR3 sequence (DNA): TGTGCCAGCAGTTCCTCCCCCGAGGCACATCAGCCCCAGCATTTT. Translated: CASSSSPEAHQPQHF.

V and J are TRBV29-1 and TRBJ1-1; 7 nucleotides agree with TRBD1. V was pared by 4 bases and J by 6 bases, with 8 bases of the junction left unmatched. The germline gives CDR1 SQVTM, CDR2 ANQGSEA. This CDR3 contains 13 residues. The CDR3 DNA sequence: TGCAGCGTTGGAGGGGGGCAGGGGGCTGAAGCTTTCTTT. Translated: CSVGGGQGAEAFF.

On this clonotype: A much larger clone differs by one base, so this may be a read error. The CDR3 spells CSARAPGQGTYEQYF. The CDR3 DNA reads as TGCAGTGCTAGGGCACCGGGACAGGGTACCTACGAGCAGTACTTC. The genes are TRBV20-1 and TRBJ2-7, with 9 positions matching TRBD1. The J segment lost 2 bases and the V segment lost 3 bases, leaving 8 bases of the junction unmatched. The CDR3 consists of 15 residues. Germline V gives CDR1 DFQATT, CDR2 SNEGSKA (reference sequence).

This clonotype was seen at least ten times. The rearrangement uses TRBV9 and TRBJ1-2, with unresolved D. This CDR3 comprises 15 residues. CDR1 and CDR2 from the germline V gene are SGDLS and YYNGEE. V lost 0 bases, J lost 4 bases, and 13 bases lay in between. The CDR3 is CASSVDHGSAYGYTF. The CDR3 bases are TGTGCCAGCAGCGTAGACCACGGTTCAGCCTATGGCTACACCTTC.

This clonotype appeared many times. The V call is TRBV2, the J call TRBJ1-5; unclear D gene. Trimming left V 7 bases short and J 0 bases short, with 7 bases between. Germline V gives CDR1 SNHLY, CDR2 FYNNEI. This CDR3 has 13 residues. The CDR3 here is CASMFDSNQPQHF. The CDR3 nucleotides are TGTGCCAGCATGTTTGATAGCAATCAGCCCCAGCATTTT.